This entry lists 5 T cell receptor beta chains sequenced from one sample in a study of blood T cell repertoires in COVID-19. The table came from immunoSEQ multiplex PCR; TCRdb's copy has only in-frame clones and leaves some out. This sample carries a few hundred thousand clones, around nine tenths of them seen once, and the ten largest clones take roughly 2.9%. The sequencing sample was made of PBMCs or T cells enriched from blood (not recorded which). The receptors were gathered from a woman between 45 and 60 years old who had been exposed to COVID-19.

V is TRBV2 and J is TRBJ2-3, with 8 bases that match TRBD2. Germline V CDR1 and CDR2: SNHLY, FYNNEI. The CDR3 is 14 residues long. Trimming at V came to 6 bases and at J to 4 bases, leaving 6 bases not matched to a gene. CDR3: CASRAGGLADTQYF. CDR3 nucleotide sequence: TGTGCCAGCAGGGCGGGGGGTTTAGCAGATACGCAGTATTTT.

This chain links TRBV19 with TRBJ1-2, with D possibly matching TRBD1 (5 bases). The germline gives CDR1 LNHDA, CDR2 SQIVND (reference sequence). V was pared by 2 bases and J by 7 bases, with 26 bases between. This CDR3 contains 18 residues. The CDR3 DNA follows: TGTGCCAGTAGTATAACGTTTAGTACAGGTCCCTCTTCGGGTGGCTACACCTTC. Protein product: CASSITFSTGPSSGGYTF.

This clone was seen more than once but under ten times. The chain has TRBV7-9 and TRBJ1-3; 8 bases line up with TRBD1. Trimming took 5 bases from V and 4 from J; bases not matched to a gene: 4. The CDR3 sequence is 14 residues long. Germline CDR1 reads SEHNR; CDR2 reads FQNEAQ (reference sequence). DNA for the CDR3: TGTGCCAGCAGCCAGGGGGCATCAGGAAACACCATATATTTT. Amino acid sequence: CASSQGASGNTIYF.

The chain joins TRBV7-9 to TRBJ1-2, with a weak D call TRBD1 (6 bases). V was cut by 1 base and J by 6 bases, with 12 bases left in between. The CDR3 sequence is 14 residues long. CDR1 and CDR2 (germline): SEHNR, FQNEAQ (reference sequence). CDR3 region: CASSLDTGWDGYTF. The CDR3 coding sequence is TGTGCCAGCAGCTTAGATACAGGGTGGGATGGCTACACCTTC.

The chain links TRBV10-3 to TRBJ1-6; 7 nucleotides align to TRBD1. V shed 1 base and J 4 bases; nucleotides not matched to a gene: 4. Germline CDR1 is ENHRY and CDR2 is SYGVKD. The CDR3 has 16 residues. CDR3: CAISEWQGEYNSPLHF. The DNA for the CDR3 is TGTGCCATCAGTGAGTGGCAGGGGGAGTATAATTCACCCCTCCACTTT.